A single T cell receptor (beta chain) is shown here with its context. Antigen unknown. Trimming removed 0 bases at V and 2 bases at J, with 9 bases between. The CDR3 spans 14 residues. CDR1 is SGHNT, CDR2 YYREEE, per germline (reference sequence). This sample was taken from a study of cytomegalovirus exposure and HLA in healthy donors. General observations from the study: A later analysis associated under 20,000 TCR beta sequences with HLA alleles at a 0.05 false discovery rate. Overall, approximately 150 TCR beta chains were annotated as cytomegalovirus-associated.

The PCR was carried out with 60 Vbeta primers and 13 Jbeta primers. Clones were sequenced by immunoSEQ multiplex PCR, and TCRdb holds only the in-frame ones, with some missing. This sample carries 140,000 to 150,000 clones, more than 8% of them seen once, and the ten largest clones take 1.8%. Sequencing used PBMCs. The clonotype originates from a man aged 45-65 years in good health and CMV-seronegative. The rearrangement uses TRBV5-4 and TRBJ2-7; tentative D call: TRBD2 (6 bases). The CDR3: CASSLAGATYEQYF. The CDR3 region has the DNA TGTGCCAGCAGCTTGGCGGGAGCGACCTACGAGCAGTACTTC.